This T cell receptor (beta chain) was recovered during a study of control samples from healthy donors and cancer patients. The junction had 6 bases not matched to a gene; V was cut back by 6 bases and J by 0 bases. This CDR3 comprises 16 residues. CDR1 and CDR2 (germline): SGHTS, YDEGEE. The method was immunoSEQ multiplex PCR; TCRdb's version includes in-frame clones alone and lacks a portion of them. The table lists about 54,000 clones, approximately 96% of them singletons. This receptor was taken from a woman between 25 and 40 years old in good health. Material: blood. This rearrangement joins TRBV5-8 to TRBJ1-6; 7 bases are a match to TRBD1. CDR3 nucleotides: TGTGCCAGCACCGACAGGGAGAGCTCCTATAATTCACCCCTCCACTTT. Amino acids: CASTDRESSYNSPLHF.